One sample yielded the 29 T cell receptor beta chains listed below, sequenced in a study of blood T cell repertoires in COVID-19. Produced via immunoSEQ multiplex PCR; TCRdb's table is partial and in-frame only. The data contain around 70,000 clones, over 65% of them singletons. Sequencing was performed on peripheral blood. The origin of the receptors is a human donor in a cohort sampled during active COVID-19.

The CDR3: CASSPPGRSDTQYF. Here the CDR3 DNA reads TGTGCCAGCTCACCACCGGGCAGGTCTGATACGCAGTATTTT. The genes are TRBV18 and TRBJ2-3, with unresolved D. V was pared by 0 bases and J by 6 bases, with 10 bases between. The CDR3 loop spans 14 amino acids. Germline loops: CDR1 KGHSH, CDR2 LQKENI.

The rearrangement links TRBV14 to TRBJ2-5; 8 bases map to TRBD1. Germline-derived CDR1 and CDR2 are SGHDN and FVKESK. V shed 0 bases and J 5 bases; nucleotides not matched to a gene: 23. The CDR3 spans 21 residues. In nucleotides, the CDR3 is TGTGCCAGCAGCCAAGATCTTGGTGGCAGGGGGCCTCGCCCGTTCGTTGAGACCCAGTACTTC. Translated: CASSQDLGGRGPRPFVETQYF.

The chain joins TRBV7-2 to TRBJ1-2; D unclear. The germline CDR1 and CDR2 sequences are SGHTA and FQGNSA. The CDR3 runs to 15 residues. Between the trimmed V and J ends, which lost 1 base and 3 bases, there was a span of 12 bases. The CDR3 here is CASSLDRTADYGYTF. For the CDR3, the DNA is TGTGCCAGCAGCTTAGACAGAACAGCCGACTATGGCTACACCTTC.

This sequence joins TRBV6-2 or TRBV6-3 and TRBJ1-1; D remains unclear. The CDR3 runs 15 residues. Germline V gene data show CDR1 as MNHEY and CDR2 as SVGEGT. Trimming removed 2 bases from V and 6 bases from J, with 16 bases in between. The CDR3 bases are TGTGCCAGCAGTTACGGCTTCGTGGAGAGCGCTGAAGCTTTCTTT. It encodes CASSYGFVESAEAFF.

The chain has TRBV9 and TRBJ2-3, with TRBD1 as a possible D gene (5 bases). The ends were cut back, 3 bases at V and 0 bases at J, with 11 bases in the middle. The germline V gene has CDR1 SGDLS and CDR2 YYNGEE. This CDR3 is built from 15 residues. The CDR3 region is CASSARTTSTDTQYF. The CDR3 DNA follows: TGTGCCAGCAGCGCAAGGACAACTAGCACAGATACGCAGTATTTT.

The V call is TRBV30, the J call TRBJ1-5; no clear D. Germline CDR1 reads GTSNPN; CDR2 reads SVGIG (reference sequence). Trimming removed 0 bases at V and 5 bases at J, with 11 bases between. The CDR3 contains 14 residues. The CDR3 sequence is CAWSVGRLDQPQHF. As DNA, the CDR3 is TGTGCCTGGAGTGTGGGCAGGTTGGATCAGCCCCAGCATTTT.

The chain is built from TRBV19 and TRBJ2-5; perhaps TRBD2 as D (5 bases). V was clipped by 3 bases and J by 5 bases, with 16 bases between them. The CDR3 runs to 15 residues. CDR1 and CDR2 from the germline V gene are LNHDA and SQIVND (reference sequence). CDR3 DNA: TGTGCCAGTAGTATGGTGGGCCCCGGGGAGGAGACCCAGTACTTC. Translating it yields CASSMVGPGEETQYF.

The rearrangement links TRBV15 to TRBJ2-2, with D unresolved. Germline lookup yields CDR1 LNHNV and CDR2 YYDKDF (reference sequence). The CDR3 spans 16 residues. Trimming removed 0 bases from V and 2 bases from J, with 10 bases in between. In DNA, the CDR3 is TGTGCCACCAGCAGAGACCACACTACAAACACCGGGGAGCTGTTTTTT. It codes for CATSRDHTTNTGELFF.

V gene TRBV11-2 combines with J gene TRBJ2-5; D not resolved. Trimming left V 7 bases short and J 2 bases short, with 11 bases between. This CDR3 contains 13 residues. In germline, CDR1 is SGHAT, CDR2 FQNNGV. The CDR3 is CASTGGRQETQYF. Here the CDR3 DNA reads TGTGCCAGCACCGGTGGTCGTCAAGAGACCCAGTACTTC.

The chain joins TRBV5-1 to TRBJ1-2; unclear D gene. The germline V and J ends were trimmed by 0 bases and 3 bases, with 9 bases remaining between them. The CDR3 is made up of 14 amino acids. In germline, CDR1 is SGHRS, CDR2 YFSETQ. DNA of the CDR3: TGCGCCAGCAGCTTGGAGAGGGCTGACTATGGCTACACCTTC. This codes for CASSLERADYGYTF. The full variable domain, rest sourced from reference TRBV5-1 and TRBJ1-2, is KAGVTQTPRYLIKTRGQQVTLSCSPISGHRSVSWYQQTPGQGLQFLFEYFSETQRNKGNFPGRFSGRQFSNSRSEMNVSTLELGDSALYLCASSLERADYGYTFGSGTRLTVV.

The rearrangement uses TRBV28 and TRBJ1-5; 7 bases align to TRBD1. Germline CDR1 and CDR2: MDHEN and SYDVKM. With 2 bases clipped from V and 4 bases from J, the junction kept 2 bases outside the gene matches. This CDR3 is built from 14 residues. The chain's CDR3 is CASSLRRGNQPQHF. In nucleotides, the CDR3 is TGTGCCAGCAGTTTACGCAGGGGGAATCAGCCCCAGCATTTT.

This clone was picked up a small number of times. The V call is TRBV10-3, the J call TRBJ2-7, with D perhaps matching TRBD2 (5 bases). Trimming left V 11 bases short and J 4 bases short, with 18 bases between. CDR1 ENHRY and CDR2 SYGVKD come from the germline V gene. The CDR3 covers 13 residues. For the CDR3, the DNA is TGTGCCGTTGGTCTCGGGGTGGGGTACGAGCAGTACTTC. Translating gives CAVGLGVGYEQYF.

The chain recombines TRBV28 with TRBJ2-7; 9 bases fit TRBD2. V shed 4 bases and J 1 base; nucleotides not matched to a gene: 8. This CDR3 has 16 residues. The germline CDR1 and CDR2 sequences are MDHEN and SYDVKM. The CDR3 DNA follows: TGTGCCAGCAGTTCCCTAGGAGCGGGGGGTTCCTACGAGCAGTACTTC. It encodes CASSSLGAGGSYEQYF. The full variable domain, rest sourced from reference TRBV28 and TRBJ2-7, is DVKVTQSSRYLVKRTGEKVFLECVQDMDHENMFWYRQDPGLGLRLIYFSYDVKMKEKGDIPEGYSVSREKKERFSLILESASTNQTSMYLCASSSLGAGGSYEQYFGPGTRLTVT.

This clone was seen once. The chain links TRBV5-1 to TRBJ2-3, with D unresolved. CDR1 SGHRS and CDR2 YFSETQ come from the germline V gene. The V gene lost 1 base and the J gene lost 3 bases, with 9 bases spanning the gap. The CDR3 length is 14 residues. Here the CDR3 DNA reads TGCGCCAGCAGCTTGAACTATGGGACAGATACGCAGTATTTT. Its protein is CASSLNYGTDTQYF.

The chain recombines TRBV19 with TRBJ2-1; 8 positions agree with TRBD2. The CDR3 is made up of 14 amino acids. The ends lost 1 base at V and 7 bases at J; junction bases unmatched: 3. Looked up from germline, CDR1 is LNHDA and CDR2 is SQIVND (reference sequence). CDR3 DNA sequence: TGTGCCAGTAGTATAGGCGGGAGGAGGAATGAGCAGTTCTTC. It translates to CASSIGGRRNEQFF. The whole variable domain, remainder taken from reference TRBV19 and TRBJ2-1, is DGGITQSPKYLFRKEGQNVTLSCEQNLNHDAMYWYRQDPGQGLRLIYYSQIVNDFQKGDIAEGYSVSREKKESFPLTVTSAQKNPTAFYLCASSIGGRRNEQFFGPGTRLTVL.

The genes are TRBV9 and TRBJ1-2, with D hard to call. Looked up from germline, CDR1 is SGDLS and CDR2 is YYNGEE. V was cut by 0 bases and J by 8 bases, with 20 bases left in between. The CDR3 sequence is 16 residues long. CDR3 sequence (DNA): TGTGCCAGCAGCGTAGGAGGGCAGGCGGGTCCGTGGGGCTACACCTTC. It is translated as CASSVGGQAGPWGYTF.

The chain combines TRBV19 with TRBJ2-7, with D possibly TRBD2 on 7 matching bases. Between the trimmed V and J ends, which lost 5 bases and 7 bases, there was a span of 21 bases. This CDR3 spans 15 amino acids. Per the germline V gene, CDR1 is LNHDA and CDR2 is SQIVND (reference sequence). CDR3 DNA sequence: TGTGCCAGTAGTGCTAGCGGTACGAGAGGGGGGGAGCAGTACTTC. Translating it yields CASSASGTRGGEQYF.

This chain links TRBV2 with TRBJ2-7; no definite D call. CDR1 and CDR2 (germline): SNHLY, FYNNEI. This CDR3 is built from 12 residues. The V end lost 6 bases, the J end lost 0 bases, and 6 bases lay between the germline ends. CDR3 coding DNA: TGTGCCAGCAGCCCCAGCTCCTACGAGCAGTACTTC. This gives the protein CASSPSSYEQYF.

DNA for the CDR3: TGTGCCAGCAGTTTCTCCGGGACACCAAATGAAAAACTGTTTTTT. Protein sequence: CASSFSGTPNEKLFF. The V gene is TRBV28, the J gene TRBJ1-4, with D perhaps matching TRBD1 (6 bases). The CDR3 runs 15 residues. The V gene lost 3 bases and the J gene lost 5 bases, with 13 bases spanning the gap. Germline CDR1 is MDHEN and CDR2 is SYDVKM.

This clone has just one count. The chain combines TRBV3-1 (or the pseudogene TRBV3-2) with TRBJ1-2, with 9 bases identical to TRBD1. Germline V lookup: CDR1 LGHDT, CDR2 YNNKEL (reference sequence). The CDR3 runs 14 residues. The ends lost 5 bases at V and 7 bases at J; junction bases unmatched: 8. This CDR3 reads CASSETGGRTGYTF. CDR3 nucleotides: TGTGCCAGCAGCGAGACAGGGGGAAGGACTGGCTACACCTTC.

V and J are TRBV29-1 and TRBJ1-1, with 7 bases identical to TRBD1. CDR1 is SQVTM and CDR2 is ANQGSEA in the germline V gene. After removal of 6 bases from V and 4 bases from J, the junction contained 8 bases not matched to a gene. The CDR3 is 13 amino acids. This CDR3 is CSVATGWGTEAFF. The CDR3 DNA is TGCAGCGTCGCGACAGGGTGGGGCACTGAAGCTTTCTTT.

The sample holds a few counts of this clone. Other DNA sequences within the sample encode an identical CDR3. V and J are TRBV7-2 and TRBJ1-5; a possible D gene is TRBD1 (5 bases). With 2 bases removed from V and 0 bases from J, the gap between germline ends came to 8 bases. Per germline, CDR1 SGHTA and CDR2 FQGNSA. The CDR3 extends over 15 amino acids. Written as DNA, the CDR3 is TGTGCCAGCAGCTTACAGGGTTATAGCAATCAGCCCCAGCATTTT. Protein product: CASSLQGYSNQPQHF.

The chain has TRBV5-6 and TRBJ1-1, with 10 bases lining up with TRBD1. The CDR3 sequence is 14 residues long. The V and J ends lost 4 bases and 6 bases, in that order; junction bases with no gene match: 6. Germline V gene sequence: CDR1 SGHDT, CDR2 YYEEEE. CDR3 DNA sequence: TGTGCCAGCAGCCGACAGGGGGCAGATCCTGAAGCTTTCTTT. Amino acid sequence: CASSRQGADPEAFF.

The J gene is TRBJ2-7, the V gene TRBV25-1; 8 bases line up with TRBD2. Unmatched junction bases numbered 6, after V lost 6 bases and J lost 5 bases. This CDR3 is 13 amino acids long. CDR1 is MGHDK and CDR2 is SYGVNS in the germline V gene. CDR3 DNA: TGTGCCAGCAGCCCAGCGGGAGTTGACGAGCAGTACTTC. Amino acids: CASSPAGVDEQYF.

This clone was seen ten or more times. The genes are TRBV19 and TRBJ1-5, with 7 bases fitting TRBD1. Looked up from germline, CDR1 is LNHDA and CDR2 is SQIVND (reference sequence). The CDR3 has 16 amino acids. V dropped 6 bases and J dropped 1; count of bases not matched to a gene: 9. In DNA, the CDR3 is TGTGCCAGTAGGACAGGGAGTCGGGGAAGCAATCAGCCCCAGCATTTT. Translating it yields CASRTGSRGSNQPQHF.

This clone was detected a few times. The V gene is TRBV27, the J gene TRBJ2-1, with D maybe TRBD2 (7 bases). V was clipped by 2 bases and J by 4 bases, with 12 bases between them. CDR1 is MNHEY and CDR2 is SMNVEV in the germline V gene (reference sequence). CDR3 size: 15 residues. The chain's CDR3 is CASSLTGRVYNEQFF. The CDR3 nucleotides are TGTGCCAGCAGTTTAACAGGGAGGGTATACAATGAGCAGTTCTTC.

The J gene is TRBJ1-3, the V gene TRBV4-3; 8 positions match TRBD1. The CDR3 extends over 12 amino acids. Trimming cost V 8 bases and J 4 bases; bases outside gene matches: 1. The germline gives CDR1 LGHNA, CDR2 YSLEER. The CDR3 here is CASRDRGNTIYF. As DNA, the CDR3 is TGCGCCAGCCGGGACAGGGGAAACACCATATATTTT.

The chain carries TRBV7-9 and TRBJ1-4; D may be TRBD1 (6 bases). The CDR3 length is 14 residues. Germline V gene data show CDR1 as SEHNR and CDR2 as FQNEAQ (reference sequence). Deletions cut 4 bases from V and 5 bases from J, with 11 bases between. CDR3 bases: TGTGCCAGCAGCTCAGAGGGACACAATGAAAAACTGTTTTTT. This codes for CASSSEGHNEKLFF. Full variable domain (outside the CDR3, taken from reference TRBV7-9 and TRBJ1-4): DTGVSQNPRHKITKRGQNVTFRCDPISEHNRLYWYRQTLGQGPEFLTYFQNEAQLEKSRLLSDRFSAERPKGSFSTLEIQRTEQGDSAMYLCASSSEGHNEKLFFGSGTQLSVL.

The rearrangement uses TRBV6-6 and TRBJ2-3; no clear D gene. The CDR3 contains 14 residues. V was clipped by 0 bases and J by 7 bases, with 11 bases between them. Germline V CDR1 and CDR2: MNHNY, SVGAGI (reference sequence). The CDR3 DNA is TGTGCCAGCAGTTACTCACAAGAGGCATATACGCAGTATTTT. This codes for CASSYSQEAYTQYF.